This T cell receptor beta chain was documented in a study of T cells in localized non-small cell lung cancer. CDR3 length: 16 amino acids. Germline V gives CDR1 SGHRS, CDR2 YFSETQ. Trimming shortened V by 1 base and J by 5 bases, and 18 bases separated the two germline ends. Measured with immunoSEQ multiplex PCR; TCRdb has only the in-frame clones, and not every one. The table includes tens of thousands of clones, around 90% detected once. Whole-study findings and limits: Higher T cell density in the blood was associated with longer overall survival, whereas higher adjacent-lung clonality associated with shorter survival. Uninvolved nearby lung showed the greatest T cell clonality, exceeding that found in tumor. Adjacent lung exhibited a median of around 60 among the 100 most abundant tumor clones.

In its sample, this clone was seen once. Antigen unknown. The V call is TRBV5-1, the J call TRBJ2-5; a possible D gene is TRBD1 (7 bases). This clonotype was sampled from a woman between 35 and 75 years old with stage I lung adenocarcinoma. Specimen: peripheral blood, collected before any cancer treatment. CDR3 coding DNA: TGCGCCAGCAGCTTGACCGCCGGGGGCAGGGGGGAGACCCAGTACTTC. Protein sequence: CASSLTAGGRGETQYF.